A single T cell receptor (beta chain) is shown here with its context. CDR1 ENHRY and CDR2 SYGVKD come from the germline V gene. V was trimmed by 10 bases and J by 3 bases, leaving 13 bases between them. CDR3 size: 13 residues. The source of the sample is a study of blood T cell repertoires in COVID-19. For the study at large: Material from acute and convalescent COVID-19 was sourced from the United States, Italy and Spain.

Authors' analysis steps: For nucleated cells, counts were estimated from reference gene primer amplification. The data were produced by immunoSEQ multiplex PCR, yet TCRdb's version contains in-frame clones alone and is incomplete. Clonal size and the V and J genes are those of that table, whereas D and trimming came from the DNA. This table has around 220,000 clones, 70% to 85% appearing once. Sequenced sample: peripheral blood. The source is a woman aged 40 to 49 with active or convalescent COVID-19. J is TRBJ1-5 and V is TRBV10-3; no definite D call. CDR3 in DNA: TGTGCCACCCGGAGGACTGACAATCAGCCCCAGCATTTT. Residues: CATRRTDNQPQHF.